The 24 T cell receptor beta chains given below trace back to one sample, sequenced in a study of PD-1 blockade in classical Hodgkin lymphoma. Every patient had relapsed following autologous stem cell transplantation, and cohorts differed in brentuximab vedotin exposure. Sequencing used immunoSEQ multiplex PCR; TCRdb keeps in-frame clones, though not all of them. Of 10,000 to 15,000 clones in the sample, roughly 84% are singletons; the top ten hold roughly 24%. The input for sequencing was peripheral blood mononuclear cells (PBMCs), taken at baseline. These receptors were obtained from a human donor with classical Hodgkin lymphoma.

The rearrangement uses TRBV11-2 and TRBJ2-7; no firm D call. V shed 2 bases and J shed 5 bases, with 7 bases lying between them. The CDR3 spans 12 residues. Germline V gene lookup returns CDR1 SGHAT and CDR2 FQNNGV. CDR3 loop: CASSLWVNEQYV. The CDR3 nucleotides read TGTGCCAGCAGCTTATGGGTAAACGAGCAGTACGTC.

The rearrangement joins TRBV27 to TRBJ1-5, with a tentative D call TRBD1 (6 bases). CDR1 is MNHEY, CDR2 SMNVEV, per germline (reference sequence). The V end was cut by 0 bases, the J end by 6 bases, with 12 bases between. This CDR3 is built from 15 residues. CDR3 residues: CASSLSTGGGQPQHF. As DNA, the CDR3 is TGTGCCAGCAGTTTATCGACAGGTGGAGGTCAGCCCCAGCATTTT.

V usage is TRBV5-1 and J usage is TRBJ2-7, with D perhaps TRBD1 (6 bases). The CDR3 has 15 residues. V lost 4 bases to trimming and J lost 4 bases, with 18 bases between them. CDR1 is SGHRS, CDR2 YFSETQ, per germline. The CDR3 region has the DNA TGCGCCAGCAGCCGGCGGATGGGGGCTGGTTACGAGCAGTACTTC. It yields the protein CASSRRMGAGYEQYF.

Here the CDR3 DNA reads TGTGCCAGCAGTGAGCAGGCCGTCTCCTACAATGAGCAGTTCTTC. This codes for CASSEQAVSYNEQFF. J is TRBJ2-1 and V is TRBV6-1, with D unresolved. Germline values: CDR1 MNHNS, CDR2 SASEGT. Trimming left V 3 bases short and J 0 bases short, with 9 bases between. This CDR3 region has 15 residues.

The CDR3 nucleotides read TGTGCCAGCAGCTTAGCGGCAGGGCTTTCTGAAGCTTTCTTT. It specifies CASSLAAGLSEAFF. The rearrangement links TRBV7-2 to TRBJ1-1, with a weak D call TRBD1 (5 bases). This CDR3 region has 14 residues. With 0 bases removed from V and 6 bases from J, the gap between germline ends came to 11 bases. Germline V gene lookup returns CDR1 SGHTA and CDR2 FQGNSA.

The chain is built from TRBV2 and TRBJ2-6; unclear D gene. This CDR3 region has 15 residues. Germline V lookup: CDR1 SNHLY, CDR2 FYNNEI. V dropped 6 bases and J dropped 1 base, with 10 bases sitting between them. The CDR3, as DNA: TGTGCCAGCAGGGCCGACAATTCTGGGGCCAACGTCCTGACTTTC. Protein: CASRADNSGANVLTF.

CDR3 loop: CASSTPGTSGIYEQYF. The CDR3 nucleotides read TGTGCCAGCAGTACACCAGGGACTAGCGGAATCTACGAGCAGTACTTC. The chain carries TRBV11-2 and TRBJ2-7; 11 bases agree with TRBD2. The trim removed 6 bases at V and 3 bases at J, leaving 10 bases unmatched. The germline gives CDR1 SGHAT, CDR2 FQNNGV. The CDR3 runs 16 residues.

This sequence joins TRBV19 and TRBJ2-1; 11 bases agree with TRBD2. Germline CDR1 is LNHDA and CDR2 is SQIVND (reference sequence). The CDR3 is made up of 15 amino acids. Trimming removed 5 bases from V and 7 bases from J; junction bases left unmatched: 7. CDR3 residues: CASSFLAGGLNEQFF. The CDR3 DNA follows: TGTGCCAGTAGTTTCCTAGCGGGAGGATTGAATGAGCAGTTCTTC.

CDR3 loop: CASSRTPVGQPQHF. CDR3 DNA: TGTGCCAGCAGTAGGACTCCGGTTGGTCAGCCCCAGCATTTT. The chain is built from TRBV6-6 and TRBJ1-5; D not certain. The length of the CDR3 is 14 residues. Germline V CDR1 and CDR2: MNHNY, SVGAGI (reference sequence). Trimming removed 5 bases from V and 6 bases from J, with 14 bases in between.

The V call is TRBV15, the J call TRBJ2-3; D gene uncertain. This CDR3 is built from 13 residues. V was shortened by 0 bases and J by 4 bases, with 5 bases between the two germline ends. CDR1 is LNHNV, CDR2 YYDKDF, per germline (reference sequence). This CDR3 is CATSRDLPDTQYF. CDR3 nucleotides: TGTGCCACCAGCAGAGATCTACCAGATACGCAGTATTTT. The full variable domain, with the rest looked up from reference TRBV15 and TRBJ2-3, is DAMVIQNPRYQVTQFGKPVTLSCSQTLNHNVMYWYQQKSSQAPKLLFHYYDKDFNNEADTPDNFQSRRPNTSFCFLDIRSPGLGDTAMYLCATSRDLPDTQYFGPGTRLTVL.

The J gene is TRBJ2-7, the V gene TRBV27; D is possibly TRBD1 (6 bases). This CDR3 comprises 14 residues. The germline gives CDR1 MNHEY, CDR2 SMNVEV (reference sequence). Trimming took 5 bases from V and 6 from J, leaving 17 bases between them. Here the CDR3 reads CASSPTGLYSEQYV. CDR3 sequence (DNA): TGTGCCAGCAGTCCTACAGGGTTGTATAGCGAGCAGTACGTC.

The chain combines TRBV14 with TRBJ2-1; 8 bases agree with TRBD2. Germline CDR1 and CDR2: SGHDN and FVKESK. V gave up 1 base and J gave up 0 bases; unmatched junction bases: 11. The CDR3 totals 19 residues. The CDR3 DNA follows: TGTGCCAGCAGCCAAGGCAGCGGGGGCCGCTTAAGCTCCTACAATGAGCAGTTCTTC. This codes for CASSQGSGGRLSSYNEQFF.

The rearrangement links TRBV18 to TRBJ1-1, with D possibly TRBD1 on 5 matching bases. The CDR3 is 15 residues long. The germline V and J ends were trimmed by 2 bases and 0 bases, with 10 bases remaining between them. Germline lookup yields CDR1 KGHSH and CDR2 LQKENI. In DNA form, the CDR3 reads TGTGCCAGCTCACCAATACGACAGATGAACACTGAAGCTTTCTTT. Amino acids: CASSPIRQMNTEAFF. Combining the CDR3 with reference TRBV18 and TRBJ1-1 gives the whole variable domain NAGVMQNPRHLVRRRGQEARLRCSPMKGHSHVYWYRQLPEEGLKFMVYLQKENIIDESGMPKERFSAEFPKEGPSILRIQQVVRGDSAAYFCASSPIRQMNTEAFFGQGTRLTVV.

The chain couples TRBV28 to TRBJ1-4; no firm D call. Deletions cut 4 bases from V and 12 bases from J, with 18 bases between. The CDR3 spans 14 residues. Germline V lookup: CDR1 MDHEN, CDR2 SYDVKM. As DNA, the CDR3 is TGTGCCAGCAGTTCGCCGGGCGTCAGCGAGGAACTGTTTTTT. It yields the protein CASSSPGVSEELFF. Full variable domain (missing parts from reference TRBV28 and TRBJ1-4): DVKVTQSSRYLVKRTGEKVFLECVQDMDHENMFWYRQDPGLGLRLIYFSYDVKMKEKGDIPEGYSVSREKKERFSLILESASTNQTSMYLCASSSPGVSEELFFGSGTQLSVL.

The chain joins TRBV28 to TRBJ1-4; D is uncertain. CDR3 size: 18 residues. V was shortened by 3 bases and J by 8 bases, with 25 bases between the two germline ends. Germline V gene data show CDR1 as MDHEN and CDR2 as SYDVKM. The CDR3 spells CASSFRWATKKTGEKLFF. In nucleotides, the CDR3 is TGTGCCAGCAGTTTCCGTTGGGCCACAAAGAAAACGGGGGAAAAACTGTTTTTT.

Turning to this clone: One end of the junction fails to match germline, which may point to a read error. The chain has TRBV4-1 and TRBJ1-5; unclear D gene. CDR3 length: 11 residues. Germline V CDR1 and CDR2: MGHRA, YSYEKL. The CDR3 loop reads CASSQEWQVYF. CDR3 coding DNA: TGCGCCAGCAGCCAAGAATGGCAGGTTTATTTT.

The rearrangement links TRBV5-1 to TRBJ2-7; D is unclear. Germline CDR1 is SGHRS and CDR2 is YFSETQ. Trimming shortened V by 1 base and J by 5 bases, and 22 bases separated the two germline ends. This CDR3 has 17 residues. The CDR3 region is CASSLTFGRGFVHEQYF. The CDR3 nucleotides are TGCGCCAGCAGCTTGACGTTCGGGCGAGGTTTTGTCCACGAGCAGTACTTC.

This chain joins TRBV11-2 and TRBJ2-5; 7 positions agree with TRBD2. This CDR3 region has 17 residues. Germline CDR1 and CDR2: SGHAT and FQNNGV. J was trimmed by 3 bases and V by 0 bases; bases with no gene match: 10. The CDR3 DNA reads TGTGCCAGCAGCTTAGAGCCGCCAGCGGGAACGGAAGAGACCCAGTACTTC. Its translation is CASSLEPPAGTEETQYF.

This clone was seen a few times. This chain connects TRBV6-1 to TRBJ2-2; D gene ambiguous. This CDR3 is 14 amino acids long. V was cut by 5 bases and J by 0 bases, with 7 bases left in between. The germline gives CDR1 MNHNS, CDR2 SASEGT. CDR3 bases: TGTGCCAGCAGTCGAGACCCGAACACCGGGGAGCTGTTTTTT. This encodes CASSRDPNTGELFF.

The chain uses TRBV5-4 and TRBJ2-1; 7 bases align to TRBD2. Germline trimming cut 1 base from V and 0 bases from J; bases unmatched to any gene: 4. This CDR3 comprises 16 residues. Germline loops: CDR1 SGHNT, CDR2 YYREEE (reference sequence). Here the CDR3 reads CASSLLAVRSYNEQFF. In nucleotides, the CDR3 is TGTGCCAGCAGCTTGCTAGCGGTCCGCTCCTACAATGAGCAGTTCTTC.

The chain joins TRBV6-1 to TRBJ1-5; D is perhaps TRBD1 (5 bases). From germline, CDR1 is MNHNS and CDR2 SASEGT. The length of the CDR3 is 14 residues. The V gene lost 6 bases and the J gene lost 15 bases, with 24 bases spanning the gap. CDR3 protein: CASRGLRSAAPAHF. DNA of the CDR3: TGTGCCAGCAGGGGACTCCGGAGTGCAGCCCCAGCGCATTTT.

V usage is TRBV18 and J usage is TRBJ2-2; D is possibly TRBD1 (6 bases). The CDR3 runs to 14 residues. Germline V gene data show CDR1 as KGHSH and CDR2 as LQKENI. Trimming shortened V by 8 bases and J by 1 base, and 11 bases separated the two germline ends. CDR3 amino acids: CASRQDLNTGELFF. The CDR3 coding sequence is TGTGCCAGCCGACAGGACCTGAACACCGGGGAGCTGTTTTTT.

A single count supports this clone. The chain links TRBV5-1 to TRBJ1-4; tentatively, D is TRBD1 (6 bases). The germline gives CDR1 SGHRS, CDR2 YFSETQ. V lost 9 bases, J lost 7 bases, and 22 bases lay in between. The CDR3 is 15 amino acids. The CDR3 DNA follows: TGCGCCACTTCAACGATGGGGGCAACGGGTGAAAAACTGTTTTTT. This codes for CATSTMGATGEKLFF.

This clone has just one count. The chain uses TRBV23-1 and TRBJ1-5; 8 bases agree with TRBD1. TRBV23-1 is designated an ORF whose function remains uncertain. V dropped 8 bases and J dropped 5; count of bases not matched to a gene: 8. The CDR3 loop spans 14 amino acids. The CDR3 region has the DNA TGCGCCAGCGAAGCGGACAGGGTGTATCAGCCCCAGCATTTT. It translates to CASEADRVYQPQHF.